This record concerns one T cell receptor (beta chain) sequence. The target antigen is unknown. This table comes from immunoSEQ multiplex PCR, and its TCRdb copy is limited to in-frame clones, with some not included. This sample carries under 25,000 clones, 97% of them seen once, and the ten largest clones take around 0.14%. The entry originates in a study of monozygotic twins with cystic fibrosis. Study-level information: Roughly 3 micrograms of fragmented DNA underwent approximately 15 PCR cycles for library preparation.

CDR3 length: 17 residues. With 0 bases removed from V and 2 bases from J, the gap between germline ends came to 15 bases. Germline CDR1 is LGHNA and CDR2 is YSLEER. Study results and caveats: Co-twins had the most similar V usage for 13 of 16 pairs, J for 8.

This TCR came from a girl aged 10-17 years with cystic fibrosis. Sequenced sample: blood. The V call is TRBV4-3, the J call TRBJ2-3, with a possible D match to TRBD2 (5 bases). CDR3 sequence: CASSQDPGSGITDTQYF. CDR3 bases: TGCGCCAGCAGCCAAGATCCCGGCAGCGGTATCACAGATACGCAGTATTTT.